These 3 T cell receptor beta chains came from one sample sequenced in a study of shared clonotypes between healthy human individuals. Libraries were prepared by immunoSEQ multiplex PCR; TCRdb keeps only in-frame clonotypes and omits some of them. This sample has 2.3 million or so clones, with approximately 95% found just once. Sequencing was done on a sample of naive CD4+ T cells from PBMCs. Described subset: CD45RA+ positively selected. These receptors came from a man aged 18 to 35 in good health. Some clones in this sample may be carry-over from other donors' samples.

The J gene is TRBJ2-1, the V gene TRBV12-5; D uncertain. Trimming stripped 1 base from V and 6 bases from J, with 4 bases between. The germline V gene has CDR1 LGHNT and CDR2 FRNRAP. The CDR3 runs 12 residues. The chain's CDR3 is CASGLAVNEQFF. The CDR3 coding sequence is TGTGCTAGTGGTTTGGCGGTCAATGAGCAGTTCTTC.

This sequence joins TRBV21-1 and TRBJ1-5. TRBV21-1 is noted as a pseudogene. The CDR3 loop spans 17 amino acids. Here the CDR3 DNA reads TGTGCCAGCAGCAAAGCGGGCGGGAGCTATAGCAATCAGCCCCAGCATTTT. The encoded protein is CASSKAGGSYSNQPQHF.

This chain uses TRBV30 with TRBJ1-2; D unclear. The V end lost 5 bases, the J end lost 3 bases, and 7 bases lay between the germline ends. CDR1 and CDR2 from the germline V gene are GTSNPN and SVGIG (reference sequence). There are 11 residues in the CDR3. The CDR3 bases are TGTGCCTGGGGCGGCCACTATGGCTACACCTTC. Its protein product is CAWGGHYGYTF.